This T cell receptor (beta chain) was recorded in a study of regulatory T cells in long-lasting Graves disease. Study-wide findings and caveats: Accuracy was perhaps lowered by the small sample size. Persistent disease favored TRBV28, TRBJ1-2 and TRBJ2-5.

There are many counts of this clonotype. Its antigen is still unknown. Both iRepertoire HTBI primers and Arm-PCR of CDR3 regions were used to build the TCR beta libraries. In TCRdb, the multiplex PCR reads were re-called with MiXCR into one record per CDR3 protein. In the table there are about 350,000 distinct CDR3 sequences, roughly 17% of which are singletons. As for time point: newly diagnosed GD, antithyroid drugs for less than 3 months. PBMC RNA served as the TCR library source. Germline values: CDR1 LNHDA, CDR2 SQIVND (reference sequence). V was pared by 3 bases and J by 0 bases, with 12 bases between. There are 15 residues in the CDR3. Separately, the same data were catalogued under a study of T cells in Graves' hyperthyroidism and ophthalmopathy. In that study: Most thyroid clonotypes expanded above 0.001 appeared in blood too.

The clonotype comes from a middle-aged man with Graves disease. The sequences come from peripheral blood mononuclear cells (PBMCs), collected at new diagnosis, from a patient treated with antithyroid drugs. V is TRBV19 and J is TRBJ2-7; tentatively, D is TRBD2 (7 bases). The CDR3 spells CASSIFRGASYEQYF. DNA for the CDR3: TGTGCCAGTAGTATCTTCCGGGGGGCCTCCTACGAGCAGTACTTC.